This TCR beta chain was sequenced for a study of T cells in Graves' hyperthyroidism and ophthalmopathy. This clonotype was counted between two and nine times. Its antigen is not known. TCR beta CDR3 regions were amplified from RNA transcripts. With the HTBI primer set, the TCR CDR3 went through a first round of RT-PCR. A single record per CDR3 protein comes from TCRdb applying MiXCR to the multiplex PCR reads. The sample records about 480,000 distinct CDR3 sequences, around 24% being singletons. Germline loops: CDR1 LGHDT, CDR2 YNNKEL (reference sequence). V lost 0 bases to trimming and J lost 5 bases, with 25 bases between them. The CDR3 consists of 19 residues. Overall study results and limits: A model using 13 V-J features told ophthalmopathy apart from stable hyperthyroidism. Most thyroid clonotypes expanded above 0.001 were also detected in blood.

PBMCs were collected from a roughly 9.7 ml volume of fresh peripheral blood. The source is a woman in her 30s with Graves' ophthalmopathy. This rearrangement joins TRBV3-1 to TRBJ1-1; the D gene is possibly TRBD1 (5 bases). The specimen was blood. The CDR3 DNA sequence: TGTGCCAGCAGCCAAGATCGGGAAAATCAGGGTTTTACGGGTACTGAAGCTTTCTTT. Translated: CASSQDRENQGFTGTEAFF.